This is a list of T cell receptor beta chains from one sample in a study of T cell responses to AZD1222 COVID-19 vaccine. Assay: immunoSEQ multiplex PCR; the TCRdb copy retains only in-frame clones and omits some. The data contain 150,000 or so clones, around nine tenths of them singletons. The source material was peripheral blood, sampled on day 0 of AZD1222 vaccination. The source of these receptors is an adult in good health. The CDR3 runs from the conserved cysteine through the conserved F or W. The D gene is left open where the match is weak. Size is stated for part of the rows, as once, few or many counts, or as a class when the clone is expanded.

clone_size,d_call,j_call,v_call,cdr3_aa,cdr3_nt
-,TRBD2,TRBJ2-5,TRBV5-4,CASSAGTSGRGETQYF,TGTGCCAGCAGCGCGGGGACTAGCGGTAGGGGAGAGACCCAGTACTTC
few,-,TRBJ2-1,TRBV6-5,CASTGFNEQFF,TGTGCCAGCACAGGGTTCAATGAGCAGTTCTTC
once,-,TRBJ1-1,TRBV12-3/TRBV12-4,CASSFEVNTEAFF,TGTGCCAGCAGTTTCGAGGTGAACACTGAAGCTTTCTTT
-,-,TRBJ1-5,TRBV10-3,CAISESKGENQPQHF,TGTGCCATCAGTGAGTCGAAGGGGGAAAATCAGCCCCAGCATTTT
-,-,TRBJ1-1,TRBV12-5,CASDTTGSNTEAFF,TGTGCTAGTGATACAACGGGATCGAACACTGAAGCTTTCTTT
once,-,TRBJ2-7,TRBV5-1,CASSPGPGPEQYF,TGCGCCAGCAGCCCCGGCCCCGGTCCCGAGCAGTACTTC
-,TRBD1,TRBJ1-1,TRBV19,CASGRNRGHTEAFF,TGTGCCAGTGGTCGCAACAGGGGCCACACTGAAGCTTTCTTT
-,-,TRBJ1-6,TRBV19,CASTQRASWTSTFSPLHF,TGTGCCAGTACCCAGAGAGCCAGTTGGACCAGCACCTTTTCACCCCTCCACTTT
-,-,TRBJ1-3,TRBV12-3/TRBV12-4,CASEQGGNTIYF,TGTGCCAGCGAGCAGGGCGGAAACACCATATATTTT
-,-,TRBJ2-4,TRBV4-1,CASSQDKVDRNIQYF,TGCGCCAGCAGCCAAGATAAAGTAGACAGAAACATTCAGTACTTC
-,-,TRBJ1-2,TRBV30,CAWSAPESNYGYTF,TGTGCCTGGAGTGCCCCGGAGAGTAACTATGGCTACACCTTC
-,TRBD2,TRBJ2-7,TRBV3-1/TRBV3-2,CASSQRWTSGSYEQYF,TGTGCCAGCAGCCAAAGATGGACTAGCGGTTCCTACGAGCAGTACTTC
-,-,TRBJ2-1,TRBV7-9,CASSLGLGIRDEQFF,TGTGCCAGCAGCTTAGGTCTGGGCATAAGGGATGAGCAGTTCTTC
-,-,TRBJ1-1,TRBV6-5,CASSSADRKAFF,TGTGCCAGCAGTTCCGCGGACAGAAAAGCTTTCTTT
-,TRBD2,TRBJ2-1,TRBV5-8,CASRTSGASYNEQFF,TGTGCCAGCAGAACTAGCGGGGCGTCCTACAATGAGCAGTTCTTC
-,-,TRBJ2-7,TRBV10-2,CAARGDASSYEQYF,TGCGCCGCCCGTGGGGACGCGAGCTCCTACGAGCAGTACTTC
-,TRBD1,TRBJ1-5,TRBV18,CASSLTRSGTGGARDQPQHF,TGTGCCAGCTCTCTGACCCGGTCTGGGACAGGGGGCGCGAGGGATCAGCCCCAGCATTTT
-,-,TRBJ1-3,TRBV3-1/TRBV3-2,CASSQETIRQLVF,TGTGCCAGCAGCCAAGAGACCATCCGGCAGTTGGTCTTT
-,-,TRBJ1-2,TRBV27,CASSLQTGRGNYGYTF,TGTGCCAGCAGTCTCCAGACAGGAAGGGGTAACTATGGCTACACCTTC
-,-,TRBJ2-4,TRBV7-9,CASSLGLVGSIQYF,TGTGCCAGCAGCTTAGGGCTAGTGGGGAGCATTCAGTACTTC
-,-,TRBJ1-5,TRBV11-2,CASSLGWGRENQPQHF,TGTGCCAGCAGCTTAGGCTGGGGCAGGGAGAATCAGCCCCAGCATTTT
once,TRBD1,TRBJ1-2,TRBV7-9,CASTPGTELNYGYTF,TGTGCCAGCACCCCTGGGACAGAACTCAACTATGGCTACACCTTC
-,-,TRBJ1-1,TRBV6-5,CASSYSFRTTDTEAFF,TGTGCCAGCAGTTACTCGTTTCGGACAACCGACACTGAAGCTTTCTTT
-,-,TRBJ1-1,TRBV29-1,CSVEATSEAFF,TGCAGCGTTGAAGCGACTTCTGAAGCTTTCTTT
-,-,TRBJ2-6,TRBV18,CASSPASGANVLTF,TGTGCCAGCTCACCAGCTTCTGGGGCCAACGTCCTGACTTTC
-,-,TRBJ2-7,TRBV2,CASSGFYEQYF,TGTGCCAGCAGCGGCTTTTACGAGCAGTACTTC
-,-,TRBJ1-2,TRBV24-1,CATSDPGRNYGYTF,TGTGCCACCAGTGACCCCGGACGGAACTATGGCTACACCTTC
few,-,TRBJ2-1,TRBV19,CASTSDRSSYNEQFF,-
-,-,TRBJ1-5,TRBV11-2,CASSLGSSLNQPQHF,TGTGCCAGCAGCTTAGGGTCCAGCCTTAATCAGCCCCAGCATTTT
-,-,TRBJ1-3,TRBV7-9,CASSPRSGSGNTIYF,TGTGCCAGCAGCCCCAGGTCAGGCTCTGGAAACACCATATATTTT
-,TRBD1,TRBJ1-2,TRBV25-1,CASSAAGTGSHGYTF,TGTGCCAGCAGTGCAGCCGGGACAGGGAGTCACGGCTACACCTTC
-,TRBD1,TRBJ2-2,TRBV19,CASRGTGPGELFF,TGTGCCAGTAGAGGGACAGGGCCCGGGGAGCTGTTTTTT
-,TRBD1,TRBJ2-7,TRBV7-9,CASSLDRANEQYF,TGTGCCAGCAGTTTGGACAGGGCAAACGAGCAGTACTTC
-,-,TRBJ2-7,TRBV12-5,CASGLGTNSYEQYF,TGTGCTAGTGGTTTGGGGACCAACTCCTACGAGCAGTACTTC
-,-,TRBJ2-1,TRBV5-1,CASSGRGYNEQFF,TGCGCCAGCAGCGGGCGAGGCTACAATGAGCAGTTCTTC
once,-,TRBJ1-4,TRBV2,CASSGGPNEKLFF,TGTGCCAGCAGTGGGGGACCTAATGAAAAACTGTTTTTT
-,-,TRBJ2-1,TRBV6-2/TRBV6-3,CASSSSGRVDNEQFF,TGTGCCAGCAGTTCCTCAGGGCGTGTAGACAATGAGCAGTTCTTC
-,TRBD1,TRBJ1-3,TRBV5-1,CASSSGQGRNTIYF,TGCGCCAGCAGCTCGGGACAGGGTCGTAACACCATATATTTT
-,-,TRBJ1-1,TRBV25-1,CASAPWTENTEAFF,TGTGCCAGCGCCCCCTGGACGGAGAACACTGAAGCTTTCTTT
once,TRBD1,TRBJ1-5,TRBV29-1,CSVGPQGDQPQHF,TGCAGCGTTGGCCCACAGGGGGATCAGCCCCAGCATTTT
-,TRBD1,TRBJ1-4,TRBV3-1/TRBV3-2,CASSLFPGQNEKLFF,TGTGCCAGCAGCCTATTCCCGGGACAGAATGAAAAACTGTTTTTT
-,TRBD2,TRBJ2-4,TRBV19,CASSKGLAGGPDKNIQYF,TGTGCCAGTAGTAAGGGACTAGCGGGAGGGCCCGACAAAAACATTCAGTACTTC
once,TRBD2,TRBJ2-1,TRBV27,CASTLGAGGHNEQFF,TGTGCCAGCACACTCGGGGCGGGAGGGCACAATGAGCAGTTCTTC
few,TRBD2,TRBJ2-2,TRBV6-5,CASIGLAGDTGELFF,TGTGCCAGCATCGGACTAGCGGGAGACACCGGGGAGCTGTTTTTT
once,-,TRBJ2-3,TRBV30,CAWSVGLGTDTQYF,TGTGCCTGGAGTGTAGGCCTCGGCACAGATACGCAGTATTTT
-,TRBD1,TRBJ2-3,TRBV19,CASSADRGPGTDTQYF,TGTGCCAGTAGTGCCGACAGGGGCCCCGGCACAGATACGCAGTATTTT
-,TRBD1,TRBJ1-1,TRBV19,CASSTVTGGGEAFF,TGTGCCAGTAGTACGGTAACAGGGGGAGGTGAAGCTTTCTTT
-,TRBD1,TRBJ1-6,TRBV6-6,CASSRSGQGRSYNSPLHF,TGTGCCAGCAGTCGCTCGGGACAGGGTCGATCCTATAATTCACCCCTCCACTTT
-,-,TRBJ2-2,TRBV6-4,CASSDFSGEEDTGELFF,TGTGCCAGCAGTGACTTTTCAGGGGAAGAGGACACCGGGGAGCTGTTTTTT
-,TRBD2,TRBJ2-1,TRBV11-2,CASSLTSGRTNEQFF,TGTGCCAGCAGCCTGACTAGCGGGAGGACCAATGAGCAGTTCTTC
-,-,TRBJ2-1,TRBV2,CASTPGNEQFF,TGTGCCAGCACGCCCGGCAATGAGCAGTTCTTC
-,-,TRBJ2-5,TRBV7-9,CASSPEGYRQETQYF,TGTGCCAGCAGCCCAGAGGGGTACAGACAAGAGACCCAGTACTTC
once,TRBD2,TRBJ2-5,TRBV5-1,CASSLNATSSGREQETQYF,TGCGCCAGCAGCTTGAACGCCACCAGTAGCGGGAGGGAACAAGAGACCCAGTACTTC
-,-,TRBJ1-5,TRBV18,CASAGDLNQPQHF,TGTGCCAGCGCAGGGGACCTCAATCAGCCCCAGCATTTT
-,TRBD1,TRBJ1-2,TRBV5-1,CASTLDRANYGYTF,TGCGCCAGCACCCTAGACAGGGCTAACTATGGCTACACCTTC